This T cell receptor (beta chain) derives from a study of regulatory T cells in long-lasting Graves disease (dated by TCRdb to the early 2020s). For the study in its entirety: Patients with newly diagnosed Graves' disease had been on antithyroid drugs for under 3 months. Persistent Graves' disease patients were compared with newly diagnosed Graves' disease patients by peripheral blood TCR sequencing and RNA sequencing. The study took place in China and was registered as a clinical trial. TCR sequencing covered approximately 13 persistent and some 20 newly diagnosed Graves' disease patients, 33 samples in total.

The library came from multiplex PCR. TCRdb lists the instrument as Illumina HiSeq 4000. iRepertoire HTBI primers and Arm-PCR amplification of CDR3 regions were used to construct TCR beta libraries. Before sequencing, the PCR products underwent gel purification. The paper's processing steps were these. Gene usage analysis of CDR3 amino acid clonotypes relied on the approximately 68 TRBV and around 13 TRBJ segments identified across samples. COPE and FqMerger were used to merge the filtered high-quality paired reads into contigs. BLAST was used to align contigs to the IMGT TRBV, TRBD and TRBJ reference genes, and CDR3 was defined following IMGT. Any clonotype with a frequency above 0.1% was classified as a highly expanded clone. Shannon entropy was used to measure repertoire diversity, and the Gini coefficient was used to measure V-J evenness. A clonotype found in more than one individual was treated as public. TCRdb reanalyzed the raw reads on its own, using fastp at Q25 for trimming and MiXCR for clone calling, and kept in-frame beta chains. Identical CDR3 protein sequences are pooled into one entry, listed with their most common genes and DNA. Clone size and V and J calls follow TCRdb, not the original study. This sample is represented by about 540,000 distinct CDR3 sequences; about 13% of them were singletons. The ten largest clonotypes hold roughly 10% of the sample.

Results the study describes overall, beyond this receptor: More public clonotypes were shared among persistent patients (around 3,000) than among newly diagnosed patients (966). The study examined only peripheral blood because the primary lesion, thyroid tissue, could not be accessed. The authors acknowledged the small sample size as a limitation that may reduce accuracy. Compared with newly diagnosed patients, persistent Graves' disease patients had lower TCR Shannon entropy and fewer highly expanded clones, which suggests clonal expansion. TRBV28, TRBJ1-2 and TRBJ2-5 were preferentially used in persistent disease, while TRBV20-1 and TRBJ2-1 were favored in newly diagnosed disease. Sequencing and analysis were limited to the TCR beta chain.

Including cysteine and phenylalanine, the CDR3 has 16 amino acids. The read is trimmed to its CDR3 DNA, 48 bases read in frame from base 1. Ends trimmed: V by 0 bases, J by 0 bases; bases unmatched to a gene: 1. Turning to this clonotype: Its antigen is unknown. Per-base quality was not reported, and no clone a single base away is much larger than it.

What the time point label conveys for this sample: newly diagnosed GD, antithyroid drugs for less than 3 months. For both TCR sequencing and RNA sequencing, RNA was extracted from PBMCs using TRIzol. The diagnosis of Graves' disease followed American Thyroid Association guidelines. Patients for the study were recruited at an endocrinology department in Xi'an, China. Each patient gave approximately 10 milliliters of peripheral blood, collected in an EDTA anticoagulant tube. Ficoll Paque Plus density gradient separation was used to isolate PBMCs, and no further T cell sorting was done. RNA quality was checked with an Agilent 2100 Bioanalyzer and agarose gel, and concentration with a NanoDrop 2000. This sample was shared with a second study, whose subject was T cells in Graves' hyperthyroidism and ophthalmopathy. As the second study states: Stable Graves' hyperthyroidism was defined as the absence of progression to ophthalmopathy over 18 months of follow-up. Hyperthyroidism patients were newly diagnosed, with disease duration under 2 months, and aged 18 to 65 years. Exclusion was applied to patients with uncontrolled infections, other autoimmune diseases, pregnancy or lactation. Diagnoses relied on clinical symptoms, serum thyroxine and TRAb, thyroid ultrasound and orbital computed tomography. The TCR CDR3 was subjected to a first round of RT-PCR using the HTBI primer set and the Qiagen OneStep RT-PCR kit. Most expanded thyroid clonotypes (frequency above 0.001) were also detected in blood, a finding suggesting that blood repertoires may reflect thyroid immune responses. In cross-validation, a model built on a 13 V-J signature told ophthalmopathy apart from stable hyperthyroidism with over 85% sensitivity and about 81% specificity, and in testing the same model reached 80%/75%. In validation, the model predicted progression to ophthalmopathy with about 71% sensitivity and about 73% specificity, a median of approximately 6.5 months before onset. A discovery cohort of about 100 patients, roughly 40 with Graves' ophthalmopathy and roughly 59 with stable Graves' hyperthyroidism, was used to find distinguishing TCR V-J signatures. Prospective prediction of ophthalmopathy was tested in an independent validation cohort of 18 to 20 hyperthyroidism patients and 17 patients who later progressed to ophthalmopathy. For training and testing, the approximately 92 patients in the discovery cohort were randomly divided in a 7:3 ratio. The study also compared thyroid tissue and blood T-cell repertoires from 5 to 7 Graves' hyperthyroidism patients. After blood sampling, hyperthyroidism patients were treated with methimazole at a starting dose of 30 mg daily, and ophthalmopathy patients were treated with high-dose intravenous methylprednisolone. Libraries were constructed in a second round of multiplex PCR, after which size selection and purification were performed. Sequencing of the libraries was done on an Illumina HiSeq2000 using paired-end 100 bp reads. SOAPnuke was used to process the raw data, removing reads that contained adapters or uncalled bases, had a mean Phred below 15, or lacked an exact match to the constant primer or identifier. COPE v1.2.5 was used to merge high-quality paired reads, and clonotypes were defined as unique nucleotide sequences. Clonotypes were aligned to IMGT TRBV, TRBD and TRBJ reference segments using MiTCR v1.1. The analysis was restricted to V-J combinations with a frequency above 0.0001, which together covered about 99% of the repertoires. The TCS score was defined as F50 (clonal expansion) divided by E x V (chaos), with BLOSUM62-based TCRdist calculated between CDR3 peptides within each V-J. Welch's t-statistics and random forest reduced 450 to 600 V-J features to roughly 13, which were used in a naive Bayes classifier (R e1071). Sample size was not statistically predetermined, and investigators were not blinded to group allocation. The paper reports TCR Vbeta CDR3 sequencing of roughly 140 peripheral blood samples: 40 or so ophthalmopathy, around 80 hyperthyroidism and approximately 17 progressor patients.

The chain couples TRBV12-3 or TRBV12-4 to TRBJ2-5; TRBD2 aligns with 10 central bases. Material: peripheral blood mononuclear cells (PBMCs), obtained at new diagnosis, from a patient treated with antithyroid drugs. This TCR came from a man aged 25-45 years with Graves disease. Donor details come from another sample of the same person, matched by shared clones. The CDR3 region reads CASSLAGLADQETQYF. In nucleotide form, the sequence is TGTGCCAGCAGTTTAGCTGGACTAGCGGACCAAGAGACCCAGTACTTC.